This TCR beta chain is from a study of Ad26.COV2.S vaccination and SARS-CoV-2 variants. Overall study context: The vaccine Ad26.COV2.S was put into the muscle once, or twice with 56 days between.

Study-wide results and caveats: The analyses of TCR breadth and depth may have understated the size of total T cell responses. Breadth, reportedly substantial, characterized the spike-specific CD8+ and CD4+ T cell responses after vaccination. Vaccinees displayed broader spike-specific TCR repertoires than placebo recipients.

A note on this clone: Its antigen is unknown.

Treatment here: some 20 received Ad26.COV2.S at low or high dose, single or two shots; roughly five received placebo; per-sample allocation not given. Sample collection was performed on day 63 after the first vaccine or placebo injection. TCRdb's table, derived via immunoSEQ multiplex PCR, lists solely in-frame clones and lacks some. The sample consists of more than 300,000 clones, 70% to 90% of them appearing once. Germline loops: CDR1 SGHRS, CDR2 YFSETQ. V gave up 5 bases and J gave up 8 bases; unmatched junction bases: 11. The CDR3 contains 14 residues. The chain links TRBV5-1 to TRBJ1-2; TRBD1 matches 8 bases. This clonotype was obtained from a person aged 18-65 years who received the Ad26.COV2.S COVID-19 vaccine or a placebo. Sequencing was performed on peripheral blood, taken in a trial of Ad26.COV2.S vaccine versus placebo. This chain's CDR3 is CASSSQGATWGYTF. CDR3 bases: TGCGCCAGCAGTTCCCAGGGGGCAACGTGGGGCTACACCTTC.